These 13 T cell receptor beta chains came from one sample sequenced in a study of human T cells and chemical hapten exposure. The time point: patch test 1, 2 weeks after DPC sensitization. This sample's treatment: therapeutic diphenylcyclopropenone sensitization with weekly scalp DPC. Each CDR3 protein gets one entry after TCRdb re-called the RACE reads with MiXCR. The sample lists approximately 77,000 distinct CDR3 sequences; around 7% were seen once. The sequenced sample was whole blood, obtained in connection with sensitization to the hapten diphenylcyclopropenone (DPC). The source of these receptors is a woman between 25 and 40 years old with alopecia areata. Some clones in this sample may be carry-over from other donors' samples.

V gene TRBV14 combines with J gene TRBJ2-7; perhaps TRBD1 as D (6 bases). The length of the CDR3 is 14 residues. V was shortened by 4 bases and J by 3 bases, with 13 bases between the two germline ends. Germline CDR1 is SGHDN and CDR2 is FVKESK. CDR3 sequence (DNA): TGTGCCAGCAGCCCCCATGGGGGCGGCTACGAGCAGTACTTC. Residues: CASSPHGGGYEQYF.

This chain uses TRBV5-1 with TRBJ1-2; D uncertain. With 1 base removed from V and 8 bases from J, the gap between germline ends came to 9 bases. CDR3 length equals 12 residues. Germline V gene sequence: CDR1 SGHRS, CDR2 YFSETQ. In DNA, the CDR3 is TGCGCCAGCAGCTTGATGGGAAGAGGCTACACCTTC. This encodes CASSLMGRGYTF.

This clonotype was found many times. The rearrangement links TRBV10-3 to TRBJ2-7, with D possibly TRBD2 on 7 matching bases. The CDR3 extends over 14 amino acids. Germline V lookup: CDR1 ENHRY, CDR2 SYGVKD. Trimming removed 0 bases at V and 7 bases at J, with 13 bases between. This CDR3 reads CAISESTGGQEQYF. CDR3 nucleotide sequence: TGTGCCATCAGTGAGTCGACCGGGGGGCAGGAGCAGTACTTC.

The table lists this clonotype with many counts. This chain links TRBV10-2 with TRBJ2-3; D is possibly TRBD1 (5 bases). The CDR3 contains 13 residues. Germline assignment: CDR1 WSHSY and CDR2 SAAADI. V lost 7 bases and J lost 3, with 11 bases in between. The DNA for the CDR3 is TGCGCCAGCACAAAGACAGAAACAGATACGCAGTATTTT. Protein: CASTKTETDTQYF.

Written as DNA, the CDR3 is TGCAGTGCTAGAGATCCGGGACAGGGGGTTTGGAGCACTGAAGCTTTCTTT. Its protein is CSARDPGQGVWSTEAFF. J is TRBJ1-1 and V is TRBV20-1, with 11 bases matching TRBD1. V lost 0 bases, J lost 4 bases, and 10 bases stayed unmatched. This CDR3 region has 17 residues. The germline V gene has CDR1 DFQATT and CDR2 SNEGSKA (reference sequence).

This clonotype was detected only a few times. The chain combines TRBV28 with TRBJ2-7; the D gene is possibly TRBD2 (6 bases). V lost 9 bases and J 3 bases, leaving 15 bases between the germline ends. This CDR3 is 13 amino acids long. Germline values: CDR1 MDHEN, CDR2 SYDVKM. CDR3 in amino acids: CASTPGGFYEQYF. The CDR3 DNA is TGTGCCAGTACGCCTGGAGGGTTCTACGAGCAGTACTTC.

A few counts support this clonotype. A junction end diverges from the germline sequence, so it may reflect a read error. The chain recombines TRBV20-1 with TRBJ1-5; D is perhaps TRBD1 (6 bases). Germline CDR1 reads DFQATT; CDR2 reads SNEGSKA (reference sequence). This CDR3 is built from 13 residues. CDR3 sequence: CSASSGDGQPQNF. The CDR3 nucleotides read TGCAGTGCTAGTTCCGGGGACGGACAGCCCCAGAATTTT.

This clonotype was counted a few times. The chain is built from TRBV3-1 and TRBJ2-2, with 11 bases that match TRBD1. The CDR3 is made up of 14 amino acids. V gave up 7 bases and J gave up 5 bases; unmatched junction bases: 3. CDR1 is LGHDT, CDR2 YNNKEL, per germline (reference sequence). CDR3 in DNA: TGTGCCAGCACGGGACAGGGGGGTACCGGGGAGCTGTTTTTT. The encoded protein is CASTGQGGTGELFF. The variable domain in full, completed from reference TRBV3-1 and TRBJ2-2, reads DTAVSQTPKYLVTQMGNDKSIKCEQNLGHDTMYWYKQDSKKFLKIMFSYNNKELIINETVPNRFSPKSPDKAHLNLHINSLELGDSAVYFCASTGQGGTGELFFGEGSRLTVL.

This clonotype has at least ten counts. V is TRBV21-1 and J is TRBJ1-1; the D call in the table, TRBD1, was not verified against the DNA. TRBV21-1 constitutes a pseudogene. This CDR3 is built from 16 residues. The CDR3 here is CASSKAPQGPFTEAFF. The CDR3 coding sequence is TGTGCCAGCAGCAAAGCCCCACAGGGGCCGTTCACTGAAGCTTTCTTT.

This chain uses TRBV25-1 with TRBJ1-2; 8 bases align to TRBD1. CDR1 is MGHDK, CDR2 SYGVNS, per germline. This CDR3 spans 12 amino acids. J gave up 7 bases and V 3 bases, and 1 base lay outside the gene matches. The CDR3 reads CASSETGAGYTF. DNA for the CDR3: TGTGCCAGCAGTGAGACAGGGGCTGGCTACACCTTC.

The chain is built from TRBV30 and TRBJ1-2; D ambiguous. V was shortened by 1 base and J by 5 bases, with 11 bases between the two germline ends. Germline values: CDR1 GTSNPN, CDR2 SVGIG (reference sequence). The CDR3 is 13 residues long. CDR3 residues: CAWSAPGIYGYTF. CDR3 sequence (DNA): TGTGCCTGGAGTGCACCAGGAATATATGGCTACACCTTC.

The sample holds many counts of this clonotype. The genes are TRBV18 and TRBJ2-5, with D perhaps TRBD1 (5 bases). The CDR3 has 15 amino acids. Trimming stripped 3 bases from V and 5 bases from J, with 16 bases between. Germline CDR1 reads KGHSH; CDR2 reads LQKENI. CDR3 nucleotide sequence: TGTGCCAGCTCACCGAACCAGGGCGTCTGGGAGACCCAGTACTTC. This sequence encodes CASSPNQGVWETQYF. The full variable domain, completed using reference TRBV18 and TRBJ2-5, is NAGVMQNPRHLVRRRGQEARLRCSPMKGHSHVYWYRQLPEEGLKFMVYLQKENIIDESGMPKERFSAEFPKEGPSILRIQQVVRGDSAAYFCASSPNQGVWETQYFGPGTRLLVL.

This clonotype was recorded many times. The chain carries TRBV29-1 and TRBJ2-6, with 7 nucleotides matching TRBD1. V shed 2 bases, J shed 0 bases, and the junction held 1 base outside the gene matches. Per the germline V gene, CDR1 is SQVTM and CDR2 is ANQGSEA. The CDR3 length is 15 residues. The CDR3 sequence: CSVESGGSGANVLTF. CDR3 coding DNA: TGCAGCGTTGAATCAGGGGGCTCTGGGGCCAACGTCCTGACTTTC.